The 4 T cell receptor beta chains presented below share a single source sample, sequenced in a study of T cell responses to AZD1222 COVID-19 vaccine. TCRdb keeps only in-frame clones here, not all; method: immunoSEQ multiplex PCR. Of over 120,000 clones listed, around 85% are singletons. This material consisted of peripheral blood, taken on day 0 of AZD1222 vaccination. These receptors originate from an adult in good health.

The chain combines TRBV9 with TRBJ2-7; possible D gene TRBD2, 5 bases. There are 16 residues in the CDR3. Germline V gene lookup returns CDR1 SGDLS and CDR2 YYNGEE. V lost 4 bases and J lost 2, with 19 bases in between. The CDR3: CASSPGGPRTAYEQYF. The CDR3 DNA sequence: TGTGCCAGCAGCCCAGGAGGACCCCGGACGGCCTACGAGCAGTACTTC.

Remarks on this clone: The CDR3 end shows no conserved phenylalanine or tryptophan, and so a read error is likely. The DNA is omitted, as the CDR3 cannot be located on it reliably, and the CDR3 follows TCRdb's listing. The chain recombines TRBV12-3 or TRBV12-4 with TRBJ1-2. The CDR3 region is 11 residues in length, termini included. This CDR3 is CASSPRGVLVS.

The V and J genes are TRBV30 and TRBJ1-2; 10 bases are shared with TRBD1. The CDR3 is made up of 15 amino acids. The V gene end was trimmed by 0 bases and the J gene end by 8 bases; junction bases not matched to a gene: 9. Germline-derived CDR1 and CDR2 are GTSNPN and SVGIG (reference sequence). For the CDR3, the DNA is TGTGCCTGGAGTGTACCAGGACAGGGGGTTTGGGGCTACACCTTC. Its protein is CAWSVPGQGVWGYTF.

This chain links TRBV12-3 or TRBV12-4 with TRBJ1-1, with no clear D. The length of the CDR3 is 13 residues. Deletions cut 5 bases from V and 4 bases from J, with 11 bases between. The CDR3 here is CASSPYAGTEAFF. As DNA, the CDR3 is TGTGCCAGCAGTCCGTACGCAGGCACTGAAGCTTTCTTT.